Sequencing of this T cell receptor (beta chain) was carried out in a study of blood T cell repertoires in COVID-19. This CDR3 is 14 amino acids long. J lost 3 bases, V lost 5 bases, and 3 bases had no gene match. In germline, CDR1 is LNHDA, CDR2 SQIVND (reference sequence). In the authors' methods: From reference gene primer amplification, estimates of nucleated cell counts were derived. The protocol was immunoSEQ multiplex PCR, while the TCRdb copy is restricted to in-frame clones and leaves out a portion. The V and J calls and clone size come from that table; D and trimming were worked out from the DNA. The data contain about 96,000 clones, less than 85% of them singletons.

This chain uses TRBV19 with TRBJ2-3, with TRBD1 matching 9 bases. Sequencing was performed on peripheral blood. This receptor was taken from a woman between 55 and 75 years old with acute or convalescent COVID-19. CDR3 loop: CASSPGQGTDTQYF. CDR3 coding DNA: TGTGCCAGTAGTCCGGGACAGGGAACAGATACGCAGTATTTT.